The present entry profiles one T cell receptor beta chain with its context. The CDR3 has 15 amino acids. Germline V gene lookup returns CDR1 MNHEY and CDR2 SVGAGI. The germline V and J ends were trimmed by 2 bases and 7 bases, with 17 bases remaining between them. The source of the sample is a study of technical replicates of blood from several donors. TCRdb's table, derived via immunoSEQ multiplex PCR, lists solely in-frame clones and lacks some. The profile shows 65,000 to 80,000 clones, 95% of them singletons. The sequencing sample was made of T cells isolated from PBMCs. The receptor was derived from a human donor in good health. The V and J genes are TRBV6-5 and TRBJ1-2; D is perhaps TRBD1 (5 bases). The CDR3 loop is CASSYAAREVFGYTF. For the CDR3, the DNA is TGTGCCAGCAGTTACGCGGCCAGGGAGGTCTTTGGCTACACCTTC.